The 8 T cell receptor beta chains below come from one sample, sequenced in a study of blood T cell repertoires in COVID-19. Some clones are missing from TCRdb's copy, which holds only in-frame ones; the method was immunoSEQ multiplex PCR. The sample carries 90,000 to 120,000 clones, approximately 90% recorded once. The source material was peripheral blood. These receptors all stem from a woman aged 80 or older with acute or convalescent COVID-19.

This chain connects TRBV24-1 to TRBJ2-1; 8 bases map to TRBD2. Unmatched junction bases numbered 5, after V lost 0 bases and J lost 5 bases. CDR1 and CDR2 (germline): KGHDR, SFDVKD. CDR3 length: 16 amino acids. CDR3 in DNA: TGTGCCACCAGTGATTTGACGGGGGGGATCCACAATGAGCAGTTCTTC. Its translation is CATSDLTGGIHNEQFF.

The chain has TRBV5-5 and TRBJ1-2, with D possibly being TRBD1 (6 bases). Germline loops: CDR1 SGHKS, CDR2 YYEKEE (reference sequence). The V end was cut by 2 bases, the J end by 6 bases, with 20 bases between. CDR3 length equals 16 residues. Here the CDR3 DNA reads TGTGCCAGCAGCTTCCGGAATGTTAAACAGGGAAATGGCTACACCTTC. As protein: CASSFRNVKQGNGYTF.

The chain combines TRBV2 with TRBJ2-1; 12 nucleotides agree with TRBD1. This CDR3 is 14 amino acids long. After removal of 8 bases from V and 6 bases from J, the junction contained 5 bases not matched to a gene. Germline CDR1 and CDR2: SNHLY and FYNNEI. In DNA, the CDR3 is TGTGCCAGCGAACCGGGACAGGGGGCCAATGAGCAGTTCTTC. Amino acid sequence: CASEPGQGANEQFF.

The V gene is TRBV6-5, the J gene TRBJ2-2; 7 bases are a match to TRBD2. Germline V gene sequence: CDR1 MNHEY, CDR2 SVGAGI. This CDR3 comprises 13 residues. The V gene end was trimmed by 8 bases and the J gene end by 3 bases; junction bases not matched to a gene: 3. The CDR3 here is CASWRGYTGELFF. The CDR3 bases are TGTGCCAGCTGGCGGGGGTACACCGGGGAGCTGTTTTTT.

The rearrangement links TRBV5-6 to TRBJ2-2, with 7 nucleotides matching TRBD1. The CDR3 consists of 16 residues. Germline CDR1 reads SGHDT; CDR2 reads YYEEEE. V was pared by 3 bases and J by 0 bases, with 5 bases of the junction left unmatched. This chain's CDR3 is CASSWGQGANTGELFF. The CDR3 coding sequence is TGTGCCAGCAGCTGGGGGCAGGGGGCGAACACCGGGGAGCTGTTTTTT.

This chain links TRBV7-9 with TRBJ1-2, with a tentative D call TRBD1 (6 bases). The CDR3 is made up of 15 amino acids. CDR1 SEHNR and CDR2 FQNEAQ come from the germline V gene (reference sequence). V lost 5 bases and J 4 bases, leaving 17 bases between the germline ends. CDR3 DNA sequence: TGTGCCAGCAGCCAAAGGGTGGACAGCGCCTATGGCTACACCTTC. Amino acids: CASSQRVDSAYGYTF.

The rearrangement uses TRBV19 and TRBJ2-1; 9 nucleotides align to TRBD2. Unmatched junction bases numbered 9, after V lost 3 bases and J lost 6 bases. This CDR3 comprises 16 residues. CDR1 and CDR2 from the germline V gene are LNHDA and SQIVND (reference sequence). Here the CDR3 reads CASSIAGRLAANEQFF. The CDR3 DNA is TGTGCCAGTAGTATTGCCGGTCGACTAGCGGCCAATGAGCAGTTCTTC.

V usage is TRBV18 and J usage is TRBJ1-3; possible D gene TRBD1, 6 bases. The V end lost 3 bases, the J end lost 2 bases, and 11 bases lay between the germline ends. This CDR3 is built from 15 residues. CDR1 is KGHSH, CDR2 LQKENI, per germline. CDR3 nucleotide sequence: TGTGCCAGCTCACCTACAGGGAGTACTGGAAACACCATATATTTT. This encodes CASSPTGSTGNTIYF.